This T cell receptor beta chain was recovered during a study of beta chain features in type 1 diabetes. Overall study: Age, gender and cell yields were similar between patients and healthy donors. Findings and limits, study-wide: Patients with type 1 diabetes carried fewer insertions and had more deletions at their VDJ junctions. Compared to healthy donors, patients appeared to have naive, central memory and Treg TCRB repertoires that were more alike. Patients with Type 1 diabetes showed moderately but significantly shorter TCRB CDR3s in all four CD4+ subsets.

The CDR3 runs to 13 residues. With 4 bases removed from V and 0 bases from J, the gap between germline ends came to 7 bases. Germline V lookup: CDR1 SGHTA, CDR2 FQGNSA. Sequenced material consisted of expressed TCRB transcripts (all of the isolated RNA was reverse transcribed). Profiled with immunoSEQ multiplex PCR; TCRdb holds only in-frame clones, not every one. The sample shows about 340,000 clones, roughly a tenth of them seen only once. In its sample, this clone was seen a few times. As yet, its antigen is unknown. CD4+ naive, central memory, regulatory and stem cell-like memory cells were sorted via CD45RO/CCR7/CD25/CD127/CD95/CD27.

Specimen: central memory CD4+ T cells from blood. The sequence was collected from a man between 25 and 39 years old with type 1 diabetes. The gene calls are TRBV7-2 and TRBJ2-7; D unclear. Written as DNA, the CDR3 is TGTGCCAGCAGCTCGGACGGCTCCTACGAGCAGTACTTC. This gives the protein CASSSDGSYEQYF.